This is a list of T cell receptor beta chains from one sample in a study of early T cells in non-severe SARS-CoV-2 infection. Each CDR3 protein gets one entry after TCRdb re-called the 5' RACE reads with MiXCR. The sample lists about 77,000 distinct CDR3 sequences; less than 15% were seen once. This sample comprised whole blood, obtained at baseline. The receptors originated from an adult who was a healthcare worker with PCR-confirmed SARS-CoV-2 infection or an uninfected control (not recorded which). The donor label of this sample is uncertain. Each CDR3 is given with its conserved first and last residue. Fields, in order: J gene, clone size, V gene, D gene, CDR3 protein, CDR3 DNA. D genes are given only for firm matches. Size values are once, few and many counts, or a class for expanded clones, and some rows have none.

j_call: TRBJ1-1; clone_size: many; v_call: TRBV18; d_call: NA; cdr3_aa: CASTNNGNTEAFF; cdr3_nt: TGTGCCAGCACAAACAACGGGAACACTGAAGCTTTCTTT
j_call: TRBJ2-1; clone_size: NA; v_call: TRBV4-3; d_call: TRBD2; cdr3_aa: CASSHPSGGSSYNEQFF; cdr3_nt: TGCGCCAGCAGCCACCCTAGCGGGGGGTCTTCCTACAATGAGCAGTTCTTC
j_call: TRBJ2-7; clone_size: NA; v_call: TRBV7-6; d_call: NA; cdr3_aa: CASSLAGAKLGEQYF; cdr3_nt: TGTGCCAGCAGCTTAGCCGGGGCCAAACTCGGGGAGCAGTACTTC
j_call: TRBJ2-2; clone_size: NA; v_call: TRBV7-8; d_call: NA; cdr3_aa: CASSPLSGELFF; cdr3_nt: TGTGCCAGCAGCCCCCTCTCCGGGGAGCTGTTTTTT
j_call: TRBJ1-1; clone_size: few; v_call: TRBV6-6; d_call: NA; cdr3_aa: CASSYSLGGTEAFF; cdr3_nt: TGTGCCAGCAGTTACTCTTTGGGGGGCACTGAAGCTTTCTTT
j_call: TRBJ1-6; clone_size: many; v_call: TRBV10-1; d_call: NA; cdr3_aa: CASSDPDSPLHF; cdr3_nt: TGCGCCAGCAGTGATCCTGATTCACCCCTCCACTTT
j_call: TRBJ1-2; clone_size: few; v_call: TRBV12-3/TRBV12-4; d_call: TRBD1; cdr3_aa: CATSTGTGVRGYTF; cdr3_nt: TGTGCCACCTCAACCGGGACAGGAGTGCGTGGCTACACCTTC
j_call: TRBJ2-4; clone_size: few; v_call: TRBV5-1; d_call: NA; cdr3_aa: CASSPGVWGMNIQYF; cdr3_nt: TGCGCCAGCAGCCCCGGAGTATGGGGGATGAACATTCAGTACTTC
j_call: TRBJ1-5; clone_size: many; v_call: TRBV10-2; d_call: NA; cdr3_aa: CASRDWQSNQPQHF; cdr3_nt: TGCGCCAGCAGGGACTGGCAGAGCAATCAGCCCCAGCATTTT
j_call: TRBJ2-3; clone_size: NA; v_call: TRBV5-4; d_call: TRBD1; cdr3_aa: CASSAGTGSTDTQYF; cdr3_nt: TGTGCCAGCAGCGCCGGGACAGGGTCCACAGATACGCAGTATTTT
j_call: TRBJ1-2; clone_size: NA; v_call: TRBV4-2; d_call: NA; cdr3_aa: CASSPSGENYGYTF; cdr3_nt: TGTGCCAGCAGTCCCTCAGGGGAAAACTATGGCTACACCTTC
j_call: TRBJ1-6; clone_size: many; v_call: TRBV19; d_call: NA; cdr3_aa: CASRPLSSYNSPLHF; cdr3_nt: TGTGCCAGCCGCCCCCTGAGCTCCTATAATTCACCCCTCCACTTT
j_call: TRBJ2-7; clone_size: many; v_call: TRBV18; d_call: NA; cdr3_aa: CASSPPDGSYEQYF; cdr3_nt: TGTGCCAGCTCACCACCCGACGGGTCCTACGAGCAGTACTTC
j_call: TRBJ1-4; clone_size: NA; v_call: TRBV4-3; d_call: NA; cdr3_aa: CASSQDARNEKLFF; cdr3_nt: TGCGCCAGCAGCCAAGACGCGAGGAATGAAAAACTGTTTTTT
j_call: TRBJ2-2; clone_size: many; v_call: TRBV12-3/TRBV12-4; d_call: NA; cdr3_aa: CASRRSISTSTGELFF; cdr3_nt: TGTGCCAGCAGACGTAGTATAAGTACCTCCACCGGGGAGCTGTTTTTT
j_call: TRBJ2-7; clone_size: NA; v_call: TRBV7-2; d_call: NA; cdr3_aa: CASSLAAAYYEQYF; cdr3_nt: TGTGCCAGCAGCTTAGCGGCAGCCTACTACGAGCAGTACTTC
j_call: TRBJ2-7; clone_size: many; v_call: TRBV12-3/TRBV12-4; d_call: NA; cdr3_aa: CASSLGRVQEQYF; cdr3_nt: TGTGCCAGCAGTTTAGGACGGGTTCAGGAGCAGTACTTC
j_call: TRBJ2-5; clone_size: many; v_call: TRBV19; d_call: NA; cdr3_aa: CATGTLKQETQYF; cdr3_nt: TGTGCCACCGGGACACTAAAACAAGAGACCCAGTACTTC
j_call: TRBJ1-1; clone_size: NA; v_call: TRBV6-1; d_call: NA; cdr3_aa: CATGRDPTPGEAFF; cdr3_nt: TGTGCCACAGGACGAGACCCGACCCCGGGGGAAGCTTTCTTT
j_call: TRBJ1-1; clone_size: many; v_call: TRBV11-2; d_call: TRBD1; cdr3_aa: CASSRDRNTEAFF; cdr3_nt: TGTGCCAGCAGCCGGGACAGGAACACTGAAGCTTTCTTT
j_call: TRBJ2-3; clone_size: many; v_call: TRBV20-1; d_call: NA; cdr3_aa: CSARPSTDTQYF; cdr3_nt: TGCAGTGCTAGGCCTAGCACAGATACGCAGTATTTT
j_call: TRBJ2-7; clone_size: few; v_call: TRBV6-1; d_call: NA; cdr3_aa: CASSEAWTGTPSQYF; cdr3_nt: TGTGCCAGCAGTGAAGCCTGGACTGGGACCCCAAGTCAGTACTTC
j_call: TRBJ2-5; clone_size: many; v_call: TRBV6-6; d_call: NA; cdr3_aa: CASSIKGPGKTQYF; cdr3_nt: TGTGCCAGCAGCATAAAGGGTCCCGGGAAGACCCAGTACTTC
j_call: TRBJ2-1; clone_size: NA; v_call: TRBV18; d_call: TRBD2; cdr3_aa: CASSTPSGGANEQFF; cdr3_nt: TGTGCCAGCTCAACCCCTAGCGGGGGTGCGAATGAGCAGTTCTTC
j_call: TRBJ1-2; clone_size: few; v_call: TRBV9; d_call: NA; cdr3_aa: CASSDTLSRGYYGYTF; cdr3_nt: TGTGCCAGCAGCGACACCCTCTCGAGAGGGTACTATGGCTACACCTTC
j_call: TRBJ2-7; clone_size: many; v_call: TRBV6-5; d_call: TRBD1; cdr3_aa: CASSYSRDRGRLEQYF; cdr3_nt: TGTGCCAGCAGTTACTCCAGGGACAGGGGGCGCCTCGAGCAGTACTTC
j_call: TRBJ2-1; clone_size: few; v_call: TRBV20-1; d_call: NA; cdr3_aa: CSARYQAGGQFF; cdr3_nt: TGCAGTGCTAGATACCAAGCCGGGGGGCAGTTCTTC
j_call: TRBJ1-1; clone_size: many; v_call: TRBV7-3; d_call: NA; cdr3_aa: CASSSTGWETEAFF; cdr3_nt: TGTGCCAGCAGCTCCACAGGGTGGGAGACTGAAGCTTTCTTT